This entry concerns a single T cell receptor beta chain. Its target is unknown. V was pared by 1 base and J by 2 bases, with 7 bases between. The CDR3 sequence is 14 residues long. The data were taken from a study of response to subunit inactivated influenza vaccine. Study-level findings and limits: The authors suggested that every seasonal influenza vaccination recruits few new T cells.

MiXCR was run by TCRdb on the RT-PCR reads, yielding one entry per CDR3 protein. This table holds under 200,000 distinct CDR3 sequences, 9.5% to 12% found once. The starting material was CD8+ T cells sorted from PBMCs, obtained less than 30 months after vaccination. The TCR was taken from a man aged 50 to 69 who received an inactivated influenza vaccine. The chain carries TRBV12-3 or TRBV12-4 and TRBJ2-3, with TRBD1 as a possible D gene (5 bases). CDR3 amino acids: CASSLEGITDTQYF. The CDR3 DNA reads TGTGCCAGCAGTTTAGAGGGGATCACAGATACGCAGTATTTT.